The sequence of this TCR beta chain was determined in a study of response to subunit inactivated influenza vaccine. The study, taken as a whole, reports: Researchers suggested that each seasonal influenza vaccination recruits few new T cells.

MiXCR was run by TCRdb on the RT-PCR reads, yielding one entry per CDR3 protein. The table shows roughly 500,000 distinct CDR3 sequences, with roughly 27% occurring only once. V was cut by 6 bases and J by 4 bases, with 32 bases left in between. This CDR3 spans 20 amino acids. The germline gives CDR1 MNHEY, CDR2 SVGEGT. In its sample, this clonotype was seen once. The antigen remains unidentified. This clonotype was obtained from a man in his fifties who received an inactivated influenza vaccine. The sequencing used CD4+ T cells sorted from PBMCs, collected roughly 5 days after vaccination. The chain employs TRBV6-2 or TRBV6-3 and TRBJ2-3; tentative D call: TRBD1 (7 bases). As DNA, the CDR3 is TGTGCCAGCAGACGGGAGACAGGGTCGTGGCGGGGCGTCCCATCAGATACGCAGTATTTT. Translation gives CASRRETGSWRGVPSDTQYF.